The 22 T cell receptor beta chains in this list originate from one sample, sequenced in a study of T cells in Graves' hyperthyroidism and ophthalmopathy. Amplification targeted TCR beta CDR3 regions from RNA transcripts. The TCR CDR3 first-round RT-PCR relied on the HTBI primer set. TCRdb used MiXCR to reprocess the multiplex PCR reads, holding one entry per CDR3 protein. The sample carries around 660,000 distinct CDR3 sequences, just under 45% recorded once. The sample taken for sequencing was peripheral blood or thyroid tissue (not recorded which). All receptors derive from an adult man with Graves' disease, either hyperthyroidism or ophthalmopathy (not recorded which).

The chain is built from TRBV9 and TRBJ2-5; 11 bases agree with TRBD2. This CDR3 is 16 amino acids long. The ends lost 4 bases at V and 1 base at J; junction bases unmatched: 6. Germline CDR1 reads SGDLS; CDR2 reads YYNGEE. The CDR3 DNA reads TGTGCCAGCAGCCAAGGTAGCGGGAGGGTCCAAGAGACCCAGTACTTC. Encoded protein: CASSQGSGRVQETQYF.

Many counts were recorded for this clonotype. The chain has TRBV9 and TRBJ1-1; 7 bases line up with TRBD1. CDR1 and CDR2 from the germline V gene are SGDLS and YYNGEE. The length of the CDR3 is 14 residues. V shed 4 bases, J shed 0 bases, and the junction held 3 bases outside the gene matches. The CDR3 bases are TGTGCCAGCAGCAACAGGGGCATGAACACTGAAGCTTTCTTT. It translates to CASSNRGMNTEAFF.

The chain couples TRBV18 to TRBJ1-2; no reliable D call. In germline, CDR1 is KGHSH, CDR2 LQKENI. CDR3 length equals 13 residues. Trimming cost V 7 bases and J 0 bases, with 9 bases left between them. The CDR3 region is CASLDGTNYGYTF. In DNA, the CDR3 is TGTGCCAGCTTAGACGGAACTAACTATGGCTACACCTTC.

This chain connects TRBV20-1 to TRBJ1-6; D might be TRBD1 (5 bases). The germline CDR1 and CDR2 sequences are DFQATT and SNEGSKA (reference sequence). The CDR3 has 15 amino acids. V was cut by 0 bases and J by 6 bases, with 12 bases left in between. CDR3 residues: CSARDSTAPNSPLHF. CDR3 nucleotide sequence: TGCAGTGCTAGAGACTCGACAGCCCCTAATTCACCCCTCCACTTT.

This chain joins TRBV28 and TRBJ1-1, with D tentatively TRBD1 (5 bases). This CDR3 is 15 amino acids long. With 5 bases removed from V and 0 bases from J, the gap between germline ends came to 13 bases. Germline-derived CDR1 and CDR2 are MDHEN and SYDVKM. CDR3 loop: CASSPMTELNTEAFF. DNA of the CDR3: TGTGCCAGCAGTCCGATGACAGAGCTGAACACTGAAGCTTTCTTT.

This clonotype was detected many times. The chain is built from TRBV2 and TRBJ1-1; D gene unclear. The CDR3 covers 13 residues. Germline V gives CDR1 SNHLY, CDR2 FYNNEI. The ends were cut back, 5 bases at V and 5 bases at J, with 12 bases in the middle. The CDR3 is CASSYRSGTEAFF. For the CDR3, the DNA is TGTGCCAGCAGTTACCGGTCGGGGACTGAAGCTTTCTTT.

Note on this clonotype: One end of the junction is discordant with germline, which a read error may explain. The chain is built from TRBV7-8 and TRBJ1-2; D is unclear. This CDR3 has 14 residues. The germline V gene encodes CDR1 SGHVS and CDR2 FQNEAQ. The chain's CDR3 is CAGSFSIFNYGYTF. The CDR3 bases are TGTGCCGGCAGCTTTTCCATATTTAACTATGGCTACACCTTC. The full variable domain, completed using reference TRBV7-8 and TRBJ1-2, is GAGVSQSPRYKVAKRGQDVALRCDPISGHVSLFWYQQALGQGPEFLTYFQNEAQLDKSGLPSDRFFAERPEGSVSTLKIQRTQQEDSAVYLCAGSFSIFNYGYTFGSGTRLTVV.

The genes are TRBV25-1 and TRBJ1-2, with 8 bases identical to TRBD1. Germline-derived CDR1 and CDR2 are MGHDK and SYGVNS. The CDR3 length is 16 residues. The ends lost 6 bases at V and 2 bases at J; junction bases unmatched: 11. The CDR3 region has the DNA TGTGCCAGCAGCTTGGACACAGGGGGTCTAAACTATGGCTACACCTTC. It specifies CASSLDTGGLNYGYTF.

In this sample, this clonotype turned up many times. The CDR3 sequence is CATSEGREQYF. The CDR3 nucleotides read TGTGCCACCAGTGAGGGGCGCGAGCAGTACTTC. This chain joins TRBV24-1 and TRBJ2-7; TRBD1 might be the D (5 bases). This CDR3 has 11 amino acids. Looked up from germline, CDR1 is KGHDR and CDR2 is SFDVKD. The ends were cut back, 4 bases at V and 6 bases at J, with 6 bases in the middle.

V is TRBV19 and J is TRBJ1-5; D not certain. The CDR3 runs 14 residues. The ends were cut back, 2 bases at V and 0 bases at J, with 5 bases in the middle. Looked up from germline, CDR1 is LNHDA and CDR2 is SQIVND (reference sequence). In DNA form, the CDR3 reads TGTGCCAGTAGTATAATCAGTAGCAATCAGCCCCAGCATTTT. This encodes CASSIISSNQPQHF.

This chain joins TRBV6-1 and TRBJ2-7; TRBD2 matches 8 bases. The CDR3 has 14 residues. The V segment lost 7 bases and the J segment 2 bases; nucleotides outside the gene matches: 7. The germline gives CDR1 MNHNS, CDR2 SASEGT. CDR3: CASNLRGGPYEQYF. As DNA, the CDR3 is TGTGCCAGCAATCTACGGGGGGGTCCCTACGAGCAGTACTTC.

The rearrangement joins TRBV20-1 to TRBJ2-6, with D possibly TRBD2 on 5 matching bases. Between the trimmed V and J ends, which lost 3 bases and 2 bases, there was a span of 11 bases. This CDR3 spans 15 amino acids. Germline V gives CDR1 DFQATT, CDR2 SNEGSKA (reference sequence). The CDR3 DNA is TGCAGTGCTAGTGCGGGCAGCACTGGGGCCAACGTCCTGACTTTC. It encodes CSASAGSTGANVLTF.

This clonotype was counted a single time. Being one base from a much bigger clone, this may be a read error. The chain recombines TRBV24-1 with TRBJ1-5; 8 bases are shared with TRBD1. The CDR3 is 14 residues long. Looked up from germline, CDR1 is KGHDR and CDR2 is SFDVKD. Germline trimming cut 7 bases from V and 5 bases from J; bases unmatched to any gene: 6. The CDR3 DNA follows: TGTGCCACCAGCCACGACAGGGGTGATCAGCCCCAGCATTTT. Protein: CATSHDRGDQPQHF.

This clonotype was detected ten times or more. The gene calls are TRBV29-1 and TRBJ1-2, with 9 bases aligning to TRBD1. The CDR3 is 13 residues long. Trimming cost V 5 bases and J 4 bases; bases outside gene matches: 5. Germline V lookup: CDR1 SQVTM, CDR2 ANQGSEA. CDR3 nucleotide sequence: TGCAGCGTTTTACAGGGGGCCCTCTATGGCTACACCTTC. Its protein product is CSVLQGALYGYTF.

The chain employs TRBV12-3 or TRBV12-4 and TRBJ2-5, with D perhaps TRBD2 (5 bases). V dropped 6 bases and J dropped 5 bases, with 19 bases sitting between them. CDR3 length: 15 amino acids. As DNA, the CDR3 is TGTGCCAGCAGCCAAAGCAGCGGTCGTGGTGAGACCCAGTACTTC. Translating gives CASSQSSGRGETQYF.

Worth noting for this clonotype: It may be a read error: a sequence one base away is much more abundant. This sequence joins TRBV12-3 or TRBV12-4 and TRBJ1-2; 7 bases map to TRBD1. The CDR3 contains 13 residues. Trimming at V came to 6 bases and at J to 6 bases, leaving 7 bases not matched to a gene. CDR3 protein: CASRDGTADGYTF. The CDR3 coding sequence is TGTGCCAGCAGGGATGGGACAGCCGATGGCTACACCTTC.

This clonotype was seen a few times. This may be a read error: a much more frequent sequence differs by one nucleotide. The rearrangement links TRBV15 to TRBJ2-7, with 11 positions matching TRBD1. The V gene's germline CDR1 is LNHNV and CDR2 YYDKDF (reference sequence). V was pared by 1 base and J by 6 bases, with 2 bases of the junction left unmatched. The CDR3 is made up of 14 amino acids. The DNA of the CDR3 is TGTGCCACCAGCAGAGCCGGGACAGGGGGCGAGCAGTACTTC. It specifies CATSRAGTGGEQYF.

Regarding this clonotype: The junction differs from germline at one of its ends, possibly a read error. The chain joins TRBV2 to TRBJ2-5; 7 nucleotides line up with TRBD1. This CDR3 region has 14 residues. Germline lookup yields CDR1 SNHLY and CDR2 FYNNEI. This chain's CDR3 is CATSVGTGAETQYF. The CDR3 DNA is TGTGCCACCAGTGTCGGTACAGGGGCGGAGACCCAGTACTTC.

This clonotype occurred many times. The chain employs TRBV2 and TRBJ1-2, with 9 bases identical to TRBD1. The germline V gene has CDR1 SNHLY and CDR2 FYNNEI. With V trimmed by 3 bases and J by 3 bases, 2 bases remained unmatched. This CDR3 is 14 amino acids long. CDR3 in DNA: TGTGCCAGCAGTGATACAGGGGGCGACTATGGCTACACCTTC. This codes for CASSDTGGDYGYTF.

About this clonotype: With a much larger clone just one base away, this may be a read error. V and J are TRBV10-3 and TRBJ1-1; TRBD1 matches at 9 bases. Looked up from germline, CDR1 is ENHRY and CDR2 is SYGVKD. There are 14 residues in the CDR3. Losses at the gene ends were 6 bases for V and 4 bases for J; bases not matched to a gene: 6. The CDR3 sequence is CAISPGTGFTEAFF. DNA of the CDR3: TGTGCCATCAGCCCCGGGACAGGGTTCACTGAAGCTTTCTTT.

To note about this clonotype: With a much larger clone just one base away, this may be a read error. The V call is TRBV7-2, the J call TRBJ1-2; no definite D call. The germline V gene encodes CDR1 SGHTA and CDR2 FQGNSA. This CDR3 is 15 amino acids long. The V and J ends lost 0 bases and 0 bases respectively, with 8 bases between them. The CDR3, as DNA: TGTGCCAGCAGCTTAGCGGCAGGTTCTAACTATGGCTACACCTTC. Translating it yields CASSLAAGSNYGYTF.

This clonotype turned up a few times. As DNA, the CDR3 is TGTGCCAGCAGCCAAAAAGGGTCCTATGGCTACACCTTC. Protein: CASSQKGSYGYTF. The chain employs TRBV7-9 and TRBJ1-2; D gene unclear. Trimming cost V 5 bases and J 4 bases, with 11 bases left between them. Per germline, CDR1 SEHNR and CDR2 FQNEAQ (reference sequence). The CDR3 spans 13 residues.